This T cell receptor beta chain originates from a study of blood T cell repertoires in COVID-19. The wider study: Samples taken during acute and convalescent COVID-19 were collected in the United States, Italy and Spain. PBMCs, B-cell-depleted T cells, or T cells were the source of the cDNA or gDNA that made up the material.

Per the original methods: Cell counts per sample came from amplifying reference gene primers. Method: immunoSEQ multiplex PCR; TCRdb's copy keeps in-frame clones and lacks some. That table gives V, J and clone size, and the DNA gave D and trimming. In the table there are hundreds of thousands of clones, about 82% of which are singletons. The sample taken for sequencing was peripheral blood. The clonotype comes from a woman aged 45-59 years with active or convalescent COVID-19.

The CDR3 is CASSGTGADTQYF. As DNA, the CDR3 is TGTGCCAGCAGTGGGACAGGGGCCGATACGCAGTATTTT. The chain joins TRBV12-3 or TRBV12-4 to TRBJ2-3, with 10 bases that match TRBD1. V gave up 5 bases and J gave up 6 bases; unmatched junction bases: 2. The CDR3 sequence is 13 residues long.